The next 11 T cell receptor beta chains were all read from a single sample in a study of early T cells in non-severe SARS-CoV-2 infection. TCRdb itself ran the 5' RACE reads through MiXCR, one entry per CDR3 protein. The data contain about 98,000 distinct CDR3 sequences, 11% of them singletons. Input material: whole blood. Every receptor here comes from an adult who was a healthcare worker with PCR-confirmed SARS-CoV-2 infection or an uninfected control (not recorded which).

This clonotype showed up just a few times. This chain links TRBV6-1 with TRBJ1-3; D ambiguous. With 2 bases removed from V and 2 bases from J, the gap between germline ends came to 10 bases. This CDR3 has 15 residues. Germline CDR1 is MNHNS and CDR2 is SASEGT. Here the CDR3 DNA reads TGTGCCAGCAGTGAATCGCCCATACCTGGAAACACCATATATTTT. This sequence encodes CASSESPIPGNTIYF.

The rearrangement links TRBV18 to TRBJ1-5, with 11 bases identical to TRBD1. The length of the CDR3 is 15 residues. V lost 3 bases, J lost 4 bases, and 2 bases stayed unmatched. CDR1 is KGHSH, CDR2 LQKENI, per germline. This CDR3 is CASSPDRGRNQPQHF. The CDR3 DNA is TGTGCCAGCTCACCGGACAGGGGGCGGAATCAGCCCCAGCATTTT.

The gene calls are TRBV29-1 and TRBJ2-1; a weak D match, TRBD1 (6 bases). The CDR3 runs 13 residues. V was clipped by 7 bases and J by 4 bases, with 14 bases between them. The germline V gene encodes CDR1 SQVTM and CDR2 ANQGSEA. CDR3 DNA sequence: TGCAGCGCCGTGGGACAAAATTACAATGAGCAGTTCTTC. Amino acid sequence: CSAVGQNYNEQFF.

This clonotype was counted a few times. This sequence joins TRBV20-1 and TRBJ1-2; D gene ambiguous. The CDR3 covers 14 residues. Germline V lookup: CDR1 DFQATT, CDR2 SNEGSKA (reference sequence). The V gene lost 5 bases and the J gene lost 7 bases, with 20 bases spanning the gap. The CDR3 DNA sequence: TGCAGTGCTCCGATGTCGGCAGTCGCATTTGGCTACACCTTC. Translating gives CSAPMSAVAFGYTF.

This clonotype was observed many times. As DNA, the CDR3 is TGTGCCAGCTCACGGACAGGGCCTCAAGAGACCCAGTACTTC. Protein: CASSRTGPQETQYF. This chain uses TRBV18 with TRBJ2-5, with TRBD1 matching over 8 bases. Germline lookup yields CDR1 KGHSH and CDR2 LQKENI. The trim removed 4 bases at V and 2 bases at J, leaving 3 bases unmatched. CDR3 length equals 14 residues.

This chain uses TRBV7-6 with TRBJ2-1; weak D call: TRBD1 (6 bases). The CDR3 spans 15 residues. V was cut by 1 base and J by 3 bases, with 10 bases left in between. Germline V gene lookup returns CDR1 SGHVS and CDR2 FNYEAQ. DNA of the CDR3: TGTGCCAGCAGCTTAGATAAGGGGGTCTACAATGAGCAGTTCTTC. Amino acids: CASSLDKGVYNEQFF. Filled out from reference TRBV7-6 and TRBJ2-1, the complete variable domain reads GAGVSQSPRYKVTKRGQDVALRCDPISGHVSLYWYRQALGQGPEFLTYFNYEAQQDKSGLPNDRFSAERPEGSISTLTIQRTEQRDSAMYRCASSLDKGVYNEQFFGPGTRLTVL.

In its sample, this clonotype was seen a few times. V and J are TRBV11-2 and TRBJ2-5; tentative D call: TRBD1 (7 bases). The V and J ends lost 5 bases and 5 bases respectively, with 36 bases between them. CDR1 is SGHAT and CDR2 is FQNNGV in the germline V gene. The CDR3 has 21 residues. This CDR3 reads CASSQFILRPGLRGTWETQYF. Written as DNA, the CDR3 is TGTGCCAGCAGCCAGTTTATCCTCCGGCCAGGACTCAGGGGGACTTGGGAGACCCAGTACTTC.

This clonotype was found a few times. The chain combines TRBV29-1 with TRBJ2-7; D is ambiguous. This CDR3 is 11 amino acids long. Germline CDR1 reads SQVTM; CDR2 reads ANQGSEA. V was clipped by 6 bases and J by 7 bases, with 13 bases between them. In DNA, the CDR3 is TGCAGCGTCTCACTGGTAGGTGAGCAGTACTTC. Encoded protein: CSVSLVGEQYF.

The sample holds a few counts of this clonotype. The V and J genes are TRBV11-2 and TRBJ1-1; a possible D gene is TRBD1 (5 bases). The CDR3 covers 15 residues. Germline V CDR1 and CDR2: SGHAT, FQNNGV. Deletions cut 5 bases from V and 1 base from J, with 14 bases between. The CDR3 DNA is TGTGCCAGCAGCCCGATCGATGACAGGAACACTGAAGCTTTCTTT. The encoded protein is CASSPIDDRNTEAFF.

This clonotype has ten or more counts. The V gene is TRBV28, the J gene TRBJ1-2, with D perhaps TRBD1 (5 bases). The CDR3 totals 16 residues. Trimming took off 3 bases at V and 1 base at J, with 15 bases between the two ends. Germline lookup yields CDR1 MDHEN and CDR2 SYDVKM. CDR3 residues: CASSFGPGQVNYGYTF. For the CDR3, the DNA is TGTGCCAGCAGTTTTGGGCCAGGACAAGTTAACTATGGCTACACCTTC.

V usage is TRBV18 and J usage is TRBJ1-2; 9 positions match TRBD1. Germline loops: CDR1 KGHSH, CDR2 LQKENI. V shed 3 bases, J shed 7 bases, and the junction held 6 bases outside the gene matches. The CDR3 is made up of 14 amino acids. The chain's CDR3 is CASSPDRGRSGYTF. The CDR3 DNA follows: TGTGCCAGCTCACCGGACAGGGGTCGGTCTGGCTACACCTTC.